This is a list of T cell receptor beta chains from one sample in a study of blood T cell repertoires in COVID-19. Clones were sequenced by immunoSEQ multiplex PCR, and TCRdb holds only the in-frame ones, with some missing. The sample comprises 150,000 to 200,000 clones, about 87% of which are singletons, and 3% to 4% rests with the top ten. What was sequenced was peripheral blood. All receptors come from a man aged 18 to 35 with active or convalescent COVID-19. Both conserved end residues are part of each CDR3. A D gene is named only where the DNA matches it firmly. For some rows the clone size is stated as once, few or many, or as a class when expanded; others skip it.

j_gene	abundance	len	v_gene	d_gene	CDR3nt	CDR3aa
TRBJ2-2	NA	14	TRBV6-4	NA	TGTGCCAGCAGTGGATCGGCGGGCACCGGGGAGCTGTTTTTT	CASSGSAGTGELFF
TRBJ2-7	few	13	TRBV19	NA	TGTGCCAGTAGTATAGATCCAGGGGACGAGCAGTACTTC	CASSIDPGDEQYF
TRBJ2-7	NA	15	TRBV6-2/TRBV6-3	TRBD2	TGTGCCAGCAGTTACGGGACTAGCGGATCCTACGAGCAGTACTTC	CASSYGTSGSYEQYF
TRBJ2-3	NA	16	TRBV27	NA	TGTGCCAGCAGTCCGCGCCTGGGGAGACCCACAGATACGCAGTATTTT	CASSPRLGRPTDTQYF
TRBJ1-6	NA	14	TRBV6-5	TRBD1	TGTGCCAGCAGTTACGGGACAGGGGTTTCACCCCTCCACTTT	CASSYGTGVSPLHF
TRBJ1-1	NA	13	TRBV7-9	NA	TGTGCCAGCCAGGAGGTCGGGTACACTGAAGCTTTCTTT	CASQEVGYTEAFF
TRBJ1-1	NA	11	TRBV12-3/TRBV12-4	NA	TGTGCCAGCAGTCCAGGCACTGAAGCTTTCTTT	CASSPGTEAFF
TRBJ1-5	NA	12	TRBV12-3/TRBV12-4	NA	TGTGCCAGCAGTGGACAGTATCAGCCCCAGCATTTT	CASSGQYQPQHF
TRBJ2-1	NA	15	TRBV24-1	NA	TGTGCCACCAGTGATCGGGGGGCGACTTACAATGAGCAGTTCTTC	CATSDRGATYNEQFF
TRBJ1-1	few	13	TRBV12-3/TRBV12-4	NA	TGTGCCAGCAATCAACAGGGTTCTCTTGAGGCTTTCTTT	CASNQQGSLEAFF
TRBJ2-5	NA	16	TRBV21-1	NA	TGTGCCAGCCGCCGGGAACTCCCGGCCCATCGAGAGACCCAGTACTTC	CASRRELPAHRETQYF
TRBJ2-5	NA	15	TRBV5-1	TRBD2	TGCGCCAGCAGCTTGCCACTAGCGGGGGGTCAGACCCAGTACTTC	CASSLPLAGGQTQYF
TRBJ1-5	NA	14	TRBV6-5	NA	TGTGCCAGCACCGGCAGGGTAGGCAATCAGCCCCAGCATTTT	CASTGRVGNQPQHF